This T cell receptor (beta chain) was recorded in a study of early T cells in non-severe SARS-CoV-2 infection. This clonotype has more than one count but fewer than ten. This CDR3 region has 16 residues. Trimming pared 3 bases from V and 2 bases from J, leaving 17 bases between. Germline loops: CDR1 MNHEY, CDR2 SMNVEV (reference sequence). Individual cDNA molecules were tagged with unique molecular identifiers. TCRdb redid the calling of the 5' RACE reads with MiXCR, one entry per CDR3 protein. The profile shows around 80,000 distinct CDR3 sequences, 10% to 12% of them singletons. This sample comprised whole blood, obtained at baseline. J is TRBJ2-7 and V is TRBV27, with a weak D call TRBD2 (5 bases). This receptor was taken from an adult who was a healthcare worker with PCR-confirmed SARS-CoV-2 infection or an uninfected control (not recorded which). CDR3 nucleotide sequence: TGTGCCAGCAGTTTCAACAGCTTCCTAGCCGCCTACGAGCAGTACTTC. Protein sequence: CASSFNSFLAAYEQYF.